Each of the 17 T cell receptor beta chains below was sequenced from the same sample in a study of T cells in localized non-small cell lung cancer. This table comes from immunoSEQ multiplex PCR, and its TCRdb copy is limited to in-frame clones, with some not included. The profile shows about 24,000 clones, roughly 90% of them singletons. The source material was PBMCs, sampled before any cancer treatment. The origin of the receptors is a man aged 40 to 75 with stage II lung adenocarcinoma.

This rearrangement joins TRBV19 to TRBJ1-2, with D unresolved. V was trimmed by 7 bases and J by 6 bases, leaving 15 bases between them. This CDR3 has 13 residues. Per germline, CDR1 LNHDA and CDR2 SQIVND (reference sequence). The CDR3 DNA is TGTGCCAGTACCCCTTTAACAGCGGATGGCTACACCTTC. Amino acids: CASTPLTADGYTF.

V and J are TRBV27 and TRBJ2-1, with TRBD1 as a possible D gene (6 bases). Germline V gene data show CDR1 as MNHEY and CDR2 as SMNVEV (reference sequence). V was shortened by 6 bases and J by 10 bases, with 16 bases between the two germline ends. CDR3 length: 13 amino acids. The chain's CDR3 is CASSRDKGGEQFF. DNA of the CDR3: TGTGCCAGCAGCAGGGACAAGGGCGGGGAGCAGTTCTTC.

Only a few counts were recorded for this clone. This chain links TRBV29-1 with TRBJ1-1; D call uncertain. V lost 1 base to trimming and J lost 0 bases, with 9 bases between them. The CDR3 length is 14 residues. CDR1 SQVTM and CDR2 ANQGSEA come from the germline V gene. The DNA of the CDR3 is TGCAGCGTTGAAGCTTTCGCACTGAACACTGAAGCTTTCTTT. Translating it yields CSVEAFALNTEAFF.

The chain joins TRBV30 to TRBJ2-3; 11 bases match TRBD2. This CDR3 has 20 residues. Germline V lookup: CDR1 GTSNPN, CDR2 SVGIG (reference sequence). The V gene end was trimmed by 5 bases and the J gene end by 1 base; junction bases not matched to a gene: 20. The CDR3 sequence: CAWARPYSGGGPSGTDTQYF. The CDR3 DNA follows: TGTGCCTGGGCTAGACCTTATAGCGGGGGGGGCCCTTCGGGCACAGATACGCAGTATTTT.

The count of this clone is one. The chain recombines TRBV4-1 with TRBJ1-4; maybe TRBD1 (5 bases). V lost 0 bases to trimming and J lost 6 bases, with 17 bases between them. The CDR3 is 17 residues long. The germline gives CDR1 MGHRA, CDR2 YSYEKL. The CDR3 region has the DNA TGCGCCAGCAGCCAAGAACCCCAAGGGGCGCGGGATGAAAAACTGTTTTTT. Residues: CASSQEPQGARDEKLFF.

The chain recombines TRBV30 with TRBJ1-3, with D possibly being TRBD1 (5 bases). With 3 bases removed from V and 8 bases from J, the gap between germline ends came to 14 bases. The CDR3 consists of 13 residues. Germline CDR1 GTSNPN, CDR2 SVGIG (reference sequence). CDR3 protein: CAWSPGTLDTIYF. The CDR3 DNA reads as TGTGCCTGGAGCCCAGGGACGTTGGACACCATATATTTT.

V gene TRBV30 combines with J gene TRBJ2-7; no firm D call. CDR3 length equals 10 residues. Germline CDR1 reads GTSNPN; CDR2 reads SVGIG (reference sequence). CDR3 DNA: TGTGCGCTTGGCGTCTACGAGCAGTACTTC. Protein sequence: CALGVYEQYF.

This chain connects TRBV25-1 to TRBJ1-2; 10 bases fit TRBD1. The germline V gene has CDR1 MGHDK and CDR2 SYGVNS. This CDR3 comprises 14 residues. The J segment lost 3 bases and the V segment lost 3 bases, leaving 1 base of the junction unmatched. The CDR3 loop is CASSDGQGDYGYTF. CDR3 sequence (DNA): TGTGCCAGCAGTGACGGACAGGGGGACTATGGCTACACCTTC.

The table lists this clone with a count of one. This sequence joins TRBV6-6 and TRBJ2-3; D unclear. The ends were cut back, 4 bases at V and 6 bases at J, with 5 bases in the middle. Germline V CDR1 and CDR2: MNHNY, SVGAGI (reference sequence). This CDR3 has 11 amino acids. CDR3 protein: CASSSADTQYF. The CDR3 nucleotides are TGTGCCAGCAGTTCGGCCGATACGCAGTATTTT.

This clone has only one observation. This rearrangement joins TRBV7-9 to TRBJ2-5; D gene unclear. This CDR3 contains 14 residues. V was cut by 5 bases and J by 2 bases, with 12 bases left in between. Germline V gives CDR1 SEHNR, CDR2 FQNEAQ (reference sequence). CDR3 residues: CASSRQAQQETQYF. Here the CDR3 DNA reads TGTGCCAGCAGCCGCCAGGCCCAACAAGAGACCCAGTACTTC.

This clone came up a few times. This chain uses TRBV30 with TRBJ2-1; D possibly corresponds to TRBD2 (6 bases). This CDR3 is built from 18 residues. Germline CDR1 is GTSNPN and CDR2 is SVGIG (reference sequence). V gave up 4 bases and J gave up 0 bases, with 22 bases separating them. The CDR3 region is CAWTAPGRGTSSYNEQFF. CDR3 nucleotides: TGTGCCTGGACCGCCCCCGGACGGGGGACCAGCTCCTACAATGAGCAGTTCTTC.

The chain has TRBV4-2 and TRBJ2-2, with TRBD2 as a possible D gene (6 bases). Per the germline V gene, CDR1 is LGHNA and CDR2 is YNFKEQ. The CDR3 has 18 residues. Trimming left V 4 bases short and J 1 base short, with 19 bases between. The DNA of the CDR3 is TGTGCCAGCAGCCCAGAATCATTAGCGGAGCTGAACACCGGGGAGCTGTTTTTT. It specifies CASSPESLAELNTGELFF.

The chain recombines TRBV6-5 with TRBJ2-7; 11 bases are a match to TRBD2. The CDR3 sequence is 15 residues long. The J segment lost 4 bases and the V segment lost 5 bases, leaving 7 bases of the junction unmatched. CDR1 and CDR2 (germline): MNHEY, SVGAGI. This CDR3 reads CASSPTGTSGYEQYF. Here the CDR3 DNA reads TGTGCCAGCAGTCCGACCGGGACTAGCGGTTACGAGCAGTACTTC.

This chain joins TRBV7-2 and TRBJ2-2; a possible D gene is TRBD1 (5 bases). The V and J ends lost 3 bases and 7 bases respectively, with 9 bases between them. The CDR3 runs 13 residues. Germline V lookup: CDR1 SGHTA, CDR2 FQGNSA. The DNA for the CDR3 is TGTGCCAGCAGCTTGGGCCAGGGCGGGGAGCTGTTTTTT. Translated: CASSLGQGGELFF.

The CDR3 sequence is CASSLGPVSGGYAGELFF. The CDR3 coding sequence is TGTGCCAGCAGCTTGGGGCCTGTTAGCGGGGGGTACGCCGGGGAGCTGTTTTTT. V gene TRBV7-2 combines with J gene TRBJ2-2; 10 positions match TRBD2. This CDR3 contains 18 residues. V shed 3 bases, J shed 6 bases, and the junction held 13 bases outside the gene matches. CDR1 is SGHTA and CDR2 is FQGNSA in the germline V gene.

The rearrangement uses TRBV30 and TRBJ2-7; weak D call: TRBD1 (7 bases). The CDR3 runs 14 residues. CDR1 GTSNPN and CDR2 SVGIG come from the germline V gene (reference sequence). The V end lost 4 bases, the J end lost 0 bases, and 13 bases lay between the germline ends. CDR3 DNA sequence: TGTGCCTGGACGGCAGGGGGGTCCTCCTACGAGCAGTACTTC. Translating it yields CAWTAGGSSYEQYF. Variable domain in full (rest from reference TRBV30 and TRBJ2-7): SQTIHQWPATLVQPVGSPLSLECTVEGTSNPNLYWYRQAAGRGLQLLFYSVGIGQISSEVPQNLSASRPQDRQFILSSKKLLLSDSGFYLCAWTAGGSSYEQYFGPGTRLTVT.

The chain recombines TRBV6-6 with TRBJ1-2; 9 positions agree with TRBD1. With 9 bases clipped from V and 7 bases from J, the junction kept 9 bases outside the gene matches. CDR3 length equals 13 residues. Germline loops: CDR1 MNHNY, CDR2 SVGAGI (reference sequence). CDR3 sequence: CASGPQGAGGYTF. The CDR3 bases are TGTGCCAGTGGCCCACAGGGGGCCGGTGGCTACACCTTC.